This TCR beta chain was identified in a study of neurological immune-mediated disorders. Study as a whole: Secondary progressive disease was present in 3, and relapsing-remitting disease in roughly 30, of the approximately 35 multiple sclerosis patients.

Every sequencing run generated over 170 million TCR-beta sequences from 15-18 subjects. A single record per CDR3 protein comes from TCRdb applying MiXCR to the 5' RACE reads. This table holds around 66,000 distinct CDR3 sequences, 4.8% found once. This clonotype was recorded a few times. V lost 5 bases to trimming and J lost 3 bases; unmatched junction nucleotides: 5. CDR3 length: 15 amino acids. Germline CDR1 SNHLY, CDR2 FYNNEI. Sequencing used PBMCs. The chain has TRBV2 and TRBJ2-2; 8 nucleotides agree with TRBD2. The clonotype was recovered from a woman aged 70-85 years with multiple sclerosis. The CDR3 DNA follows: TGTGCCAGCAGTTTCAGCGGGAGTTACACCGGGGAGCTGTTTTTT. It codes for CASSFSGSYTGELFF.